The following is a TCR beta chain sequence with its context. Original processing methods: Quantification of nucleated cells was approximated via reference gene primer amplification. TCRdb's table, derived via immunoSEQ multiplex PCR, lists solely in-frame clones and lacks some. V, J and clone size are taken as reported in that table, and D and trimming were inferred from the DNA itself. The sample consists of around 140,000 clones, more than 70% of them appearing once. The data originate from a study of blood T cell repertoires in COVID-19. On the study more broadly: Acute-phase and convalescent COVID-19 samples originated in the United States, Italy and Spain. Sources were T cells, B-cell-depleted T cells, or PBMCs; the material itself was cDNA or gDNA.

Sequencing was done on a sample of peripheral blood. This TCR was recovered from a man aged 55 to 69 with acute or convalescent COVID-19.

CDR3 in amino acids: CASSLSGASDEQFF. The DNA of the CDR3 is TGTGCCAGCAGCCTCTCAGGGGCTAGTGATGAGCAGTTCTTC. This chain uses TRBV4-2 with TRBJ2-1; D is possibly TRBD1 (6 bases). The CDR3 runs to 14 residues. Trimming removed 4 bases at V and 8 bases at J, with 15 bases between. Germline V lookup: CDR1 LGHNA, CDR2 YNFKEQ.